The next 9 T cell receptor beta chains were all read from a single sample in a study of T cell responses to AZD1222 COVID-19 vaccine (dated by TCRdb to the early 2020s). Taken with the paper, the label for time point translates to: about 28 days (+/-7) after the second vaccine dose. Preparation of the library involved the immunoSEQ multiplex PCR assay. TCRdb's version of the immuneACCESS table is confined to in-frame rearrangements and falls short of the full clone set. An unresolved V gene accounts for under half of the shortfall where checked; the remainder is of unknown origin. In this sample the table shows 150,000 or so clones, around 91% of which occur a single time. The top ten hold 5% to 6.5% of the sample. The specimen was peripheral blood, collected 28 days after the second AZD1222 dose. The receptor set was obtained from an adult who received the AZD1222 COVID-19 vaccine.

The rearrangement joins TRBV30 to TRBJ1-6; 7 bases match TRBD1. CDR1 is GTSNPN, CDR2 SVGIG, per germline (reference sequence). V trimming: 3 bases; J trimming: 8 bases; junction bases outside the gene matches: 4. The CDR3 totals 13 residues. The CDR3 nucleotides read TGTGCCTGGAGCCGGGACAGTGATTCACCCCTCCACTTT. Amino acid sequence: CAWSRDSDSPLHF.

This chain joins TRBV27 and TRBJ1-3, with D perhaps matching TRBD1 (5 bases). CDR3 length equals 14 residues. The V and J ends lost 4 bases and 4 bases respectively, with 11 bases between them. Germline CDR1 and CDR2: MNHEY and SMNVEV (reference sequence). The CDR3 loop reads CASSSGTYGNTIYF. CDR3 nucleotide sequence: TGTGCCAGCAGTTCTGGGACTTACGGAAACACCATATATTTT.

In DNA form, the CDR3 reads TGTGCCAGCAGTAGCGTACAGGCTAACTATGGCTACACCTTC. It encodes CASSSVQANYGYTF. The chain couples TRBV2 to TRBJ1-2, with TRBD1 as a possible D gene (5 bases). Trimming took off 5 bases at V and 0 bases at J, with 10 bases between the two ends. The germline V gene has CDR1 SNHLY and CDR2 FYNNEI. This CDR3 spans 14 amino acids.

V gene TRBV7-9 combines with J gene TRBJ1-6; 9 bases agree with TRBD1. J gave up 6 bases and V 4 bases, and 13 bases lay outside the gene matches. Germline V lookup: CDR1 SEHNR, CDR2 FQNEAQ (reference sequence). This CDR3 comprises 18 residues. The CDR3 here is CASSSPTIQGAGNSPLHF. The CDR3 DNA is TGTGCCAGCAGCTCTCCTACGATACAGGGGGCAGGTAATTCACCCCTCCACTTT. Together with reference TRBV7-9 and TRBJ1-6, the CDR3 gives the full variable domain: DTGVSQNPRHKITKRGQNVTFRCDPISEHNRLYWYRQTLGQGPEFLTYFQNEAQLEKSRLLSDRFSAERPKGSFSTLEIQRTEQGDSAMYLCASSSPTIQGAGNSPLHFGNGTRLTVT.

The V and J genes are TRBV3-1 (or the pseudogene TRBV3-2) and TRBJ1-4, with 8 positions matching TRBD1. The length of the CDR3 is 14 residues. Per the germline V gene, CDR1 is LGHDT and CDR2 is YNNKEL (reference sequence). Losses at the gene ends were 4 bases for V and 8 bases for J; bases not matched to a gene: 6. The CDR3 DNA sequence: TGTGCCAGCAGCCTGACAGGGGAGGGCGAAAAACTGTTTTTT. The encoded protein is CASSLTGEGEKLFF.

The chain joins TRBV19 to TRBJ1-4; D perhaps matches TRBD1 (5 bases). The CDR3 length is 16 residues. V lost 7 bases to trimming and J lost 2 bases, with 17 bases between them. Per the germline V gene, CDR1 is LNHDA and CDR2 is SQIVND (reference sequence). CDR3 region: CASNRGHQQTNEKLFF. As DNA, the CDR3 is TGTGCCAGTAACCGAGGACATCAGCAGACTAATGAAAAACTGTTTTTT.

In this sample, this clone turned up a few times. The V gene is TRBV29-1, the J gene TRBJ1-1; a possible D gene is TRBD1 (5 bases). The CDR3 sequence is 13 residues long. Germline V CDR1 and CDR2: SQVTM, ANQGSEA. Between the trimmed V and J ends, which lost 7 bases and 2 bases, there was a span of 14 bases. The CDR3 protein is CSAGDRFNTEAFF. The CDR3 bases are TGCAGCGCGGGAGACAGATTCAACACTGAAGCTTTCTTT. The full variable domain, its missing parts supplied by reference TRBV29-1 and TRBJ1-1, is SAVISQKPSRDICQRGTSLTIQCQVDSQVTMMFWYRQQPGQSLTLIATANQGSEATYESGFVIDKFPISRPNLTFSTLTVSNMSPEDSSIYLCSAGDRFNTEAFFGQGTRLTVV.

This clone was detected only once. The rearrangement links TRBV5-1 to TRBJ1-6, with TRBD1 matching over 8 bases. CDR1 and CDR2 from the germline V gene are SGHRS and YFSETQ. The V segment lost 4 bases and the J segment 2 bases; nucleotides outside the gene matches: 5. This CDR3 is 16 amino acids long. CDR3 nucleotides: TGCGCCAGCAGCAACCGGGACAGGACCTATAATTCACCCCTCCACTTT. Amino acids: CASSNRDRTYNSPLHF.

The J gene is TRBJ2-3, the V gene TRBV9, with TRBD2 matching 9 bases. The V segment lost 2 bases and the J segment 4 bases; nucleotides outside the gene matches: 5. Germline CDR1 is SGDLS and CDR2 is YYNGEE. This CDR3 is 15 amino acids long. DNA of the CDR3: TGTGCCAGCAGCGTCGCTAGCGGGGCTGCAGATACGCAGTATTTT. Translation: CASSVASGAADTQYF.